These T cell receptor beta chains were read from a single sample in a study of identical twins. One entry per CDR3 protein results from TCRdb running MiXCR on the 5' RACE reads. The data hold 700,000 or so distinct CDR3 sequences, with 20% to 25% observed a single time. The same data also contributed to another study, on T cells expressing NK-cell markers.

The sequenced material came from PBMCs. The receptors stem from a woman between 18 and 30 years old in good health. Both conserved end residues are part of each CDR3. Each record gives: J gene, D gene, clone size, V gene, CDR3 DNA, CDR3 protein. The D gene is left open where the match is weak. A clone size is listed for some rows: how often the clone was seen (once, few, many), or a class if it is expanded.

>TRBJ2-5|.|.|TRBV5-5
TGCGCCAGCAGCCAAGAGTATGGAGAGACCCAGTACTTC
CASSQEYGETQYF
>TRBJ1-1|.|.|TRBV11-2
TGTGCCAGCAGGTCGATAGGGGCTGAAGCTTTCTTT
CASRSIGAEAFF
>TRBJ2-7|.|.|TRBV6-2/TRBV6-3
TGTGCCAGCTTGGGCAGGGGTCCCTACGAGCAGTACTTC
CASLGRGPYEQYF
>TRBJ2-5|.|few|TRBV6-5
TGTGCCAGCAGTTATGGGACATTCCAAGAGACCCAGTACTTC
CASSYGTFQETQYF
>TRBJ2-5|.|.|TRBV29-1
TGCAGCGTTGACGACAGGGGGCAAGATAGCGGGAGGGTCCCGGGCCAAGAGACCCAGTACTTC
CSVDDRGQDSGRVPGQETQYF
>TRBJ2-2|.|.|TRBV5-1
TGCGCCAGCAGCTGGGACCCCTCGCGGGTAGTGACCGGGGAGCTGTTTTTT
CASSWDPSRVVTGELFF
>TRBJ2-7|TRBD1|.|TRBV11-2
TGTGCCAGCAGTCCGGACAGGGGGTTCTACGAGCAGTACTTC
CASSPDRGFYEQYF
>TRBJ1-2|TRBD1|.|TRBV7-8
TGTGCCAGCAGCCCATGGACAGGGTTGGTCTTTGGCTACACCTTC
CASSPWTGLVFGYTF
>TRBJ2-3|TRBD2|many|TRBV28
TGTGCCAGCACAGCGGGGGGCCGCACAGATACGCAGTATTTT
CASTAGGRTDTQYF
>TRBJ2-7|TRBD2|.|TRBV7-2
TGTGCCAGCAGCCAGCGGACTAGCGGGGGGTACGAGCAGTACTTC
CASSQRTSGGYEQYF
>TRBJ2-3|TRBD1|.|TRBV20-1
TGCAGTGCTCACAAACAGGGGGGACGCACAGATACGCAGTATTTT
CSAHKQGGRTDTQYF
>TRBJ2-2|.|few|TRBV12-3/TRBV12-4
TGTGCCAGCAGTACCGACAGCGCGACCGGGGAGCTGTTTTTT
CASSTDSATGELFF
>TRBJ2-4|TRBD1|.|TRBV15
TGTGCCACCAGCAGAGCCCAGGGGGCTACTCTTGGGGGACTAGCCAAAAACATTCAGTACTTC
CATSRAQGATLGGLAKNIQYF
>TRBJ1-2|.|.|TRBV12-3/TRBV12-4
TGTGCCATAAAGACAGACTATGGCTACACCTTC
CAIKTDYGYTF
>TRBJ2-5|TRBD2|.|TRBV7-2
TGTGCCAGCAGCCCGAGACTAGCGGGAAGAGAGACCCAGTACTTC
CASSPRLAGRETQYF
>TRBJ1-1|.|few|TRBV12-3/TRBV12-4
TGTGCCAGCAGTTTGGGTGAGGAGGCTTTCTTT
CASSLGEEAFF
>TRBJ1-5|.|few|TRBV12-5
TGTGCTAGTGGTTTGATAGGGCCGCCCCAGCATTTT
CASGLIGPPQHF
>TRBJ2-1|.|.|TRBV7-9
TGTGCCAGCAATAAGCCCTCTGGGGCTTACAATGAGCAGTTCTTC
CASNKPSGAYNEQFF
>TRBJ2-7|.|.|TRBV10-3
TGTGCCACGAGAGCTAGTTTGGAGCAATACGAGCAGTACTTC
CATRASLEQYEQYF
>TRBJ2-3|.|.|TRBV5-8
TGTGCCAGCAGTCCCCACCGCGGGGGCACAGATACGCAGTATTTT
CASSPHRGGTDTQYF
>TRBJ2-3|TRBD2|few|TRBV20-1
TGCAGTGCTAAGGACACCACGGGGGGTTTT
CSAKDTTGGF
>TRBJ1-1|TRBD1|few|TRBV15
TGTGCCACCAGCAGAGATCAACAGGGGACCACTGAAGCTTTCTTT
CATSRDQQGTTEAFF
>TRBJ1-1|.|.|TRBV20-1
TGCAGTGCTAGAGATAGGTCGGGTAATTCTGAAGCTTTCTTT
CSARDRSGNSEAFF
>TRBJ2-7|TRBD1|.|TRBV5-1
TGCGCCAGCAGCCCGGACAGGGGCAACTCCTACGAGCAGTACTTC
CASSPDRGNSYEQYF
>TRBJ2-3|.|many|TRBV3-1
TGCGCCAGCAGCCAAGATACAGATACGCAGTATTTT
CASSQDTDTQYF
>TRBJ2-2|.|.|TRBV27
TGTGCCAGCAGTCCAATCTCTTATAACACCGGGGAGCTGTTTTTT
CASSPISYNTGELFF
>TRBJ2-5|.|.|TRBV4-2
TGTGCCAGCAGCCAAGGAAAACAAGAGACCCAGTACTTC
CASSQGKQETQYF
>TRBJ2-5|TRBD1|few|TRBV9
TGTGCCAGCAGCCCAACGGGACAGAAAGAGACCCAGTACTTC
CASSPTGQKETQYF
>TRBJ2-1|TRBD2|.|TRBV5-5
TGTGCCAGCAGCTTGGCCGGGACTAGCGGGAGGCCAGGGGAGCAGTTCTTC
CASSLAGTSGRPGEQFF
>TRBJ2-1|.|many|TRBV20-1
TGCAGTGCGTTAAGCGCTAGGGAATACAATGAGCAGTTCTTC
CSALSAREYNEQFF
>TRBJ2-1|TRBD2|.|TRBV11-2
TGTGCCAGCAGCTTAAGCGGGGGTCTGTTCTTC
CASSLSGGLFF
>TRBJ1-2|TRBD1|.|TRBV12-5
TGTGCTAGTGGTCAAACACAGGGGTATGGCTACACCTTC
CASGQTQGYGYTF
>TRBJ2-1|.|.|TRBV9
TGTGCCAGCAGCGTTAGTGGGGGGGCCAACAATGAGCAGTTCTTC
CASSVSGGANNEQFF
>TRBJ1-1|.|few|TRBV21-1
TGTGCCAGCAGCCCCAACAGCAGGGAGAGTGCTGAAGCTTTCTTT
CASSPNSRESAEAFF
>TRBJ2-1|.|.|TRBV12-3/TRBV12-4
TGTGCCTTCAGTTTAGCGCCCCCCATGGGTTCCTCCTACAATGAGCAGTTCTTC
CAFSLAPPMGSSYNEQFF
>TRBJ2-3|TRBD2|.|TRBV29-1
TGCAGCGTCAGAGCGGGAGGGCCGACAGATACGCAGTATTTT
CSVRAGGPTDTQYF
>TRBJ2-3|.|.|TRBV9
TGTGCCAGCAGCGTAGAACGGAGCACAGATACGCAGTATTTT
CASSVERSTDTQYF
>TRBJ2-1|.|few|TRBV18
TGTGCCAGCTCACCACCTGCAGCGGTCTCCTACAATGAGCAGTTCTTC
CASSPPAAVSYNEQFF
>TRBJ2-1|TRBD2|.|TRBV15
TGTGCCACCAGAGTCGCTAGCGGGATCATCAATGAGCAGTTCTTC
CATRVASGIINEQFF
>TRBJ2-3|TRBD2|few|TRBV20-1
TGCAGTGCTAGAGATTTGCGGGGGAGCACAGATACGCAGTATTTT
CSARDLRGSTDTQYF